This TCR beta chain was recorded in a study of cytomegalovirus exposure and HLA in healthy donors. Study-level information: Earlier, approximately 110 million unique TCR beta sequences were recovered from roughly 180 million T cells by an analysis.

CDR3 length: 13 residues. V was shortened by 6 bases and J by 8 bases, with 14 bases between the two germline ends. The V gene's germline CDR1 is MNHNS and CDR2 SASEGT. Points from the study as a whole: Later work found that TCR association rates differed between HLA loci; DRB1 had the most and HLA-C the fewest. There were reportedly fewer N-insertions in an Asian-associated ancestry cluster than the approximately 670-donor mean, in a later analysis. Reports showed the classifier diagnosing cytomegalovirus status with high specificity and sensitivity.

In the case of this clone: The antigen remains unidentified.

The PCR ran on 60 Vbeta and 13 Jbeta primers. Assay used: immunoSEQ multiplex PCR; TCRdb lists only in-frame clones, some missing. The sample has roughly 83,000 clones; approximately 75% are singletons. The specimen was PBMCs. The rearrangement links TRBV6-1 to TRBJ2-1; D might be TRBD2 (6 bases). The origin of this receptor is a man aged 60-69 years in good health and CMV-seronegative. The CDR3 DNA sequence: TGTGCCAGCAGAATTTCGGAGGGGCATGAGCAGTTCTTC. It is translated as CASRISEGHEQFF.